This T cell receptor (beta chain) emerged from a study of breast tumors, draining lymph nodes, adjacent tissues. Samples came from axillary lymph nodes draining the breast cancer. MiXCR, applied by TCRdb to the multiplex PCR reads, yields one record per CDR3 protein. The sample consists of some 83,000 distinct CDR3 sequences, roughly 19% of them appearing once. Germline V gene sequence: CDR1 MGHRA, CDR2 YSYEKL. The CDR3 has 16 residues. V shed 6 bases and J 4 bases; nucleotides not matched to a gene: 13. The table lists this clonotype with many counts. Sequencing was done on a sample of axillary lymph node tissue. The receptor's source is a female donor with breast cancer. Some clones in this sample may be carry-over from other donors' samples. The V gene is TRBV4-1, the J gene TRBJ2-3; TRBD1 matches 7 bases. Here the CDR3 DNA reads TGCGCCAGCAGTCCTGGAAACAGGGGTAGTTCAGATACGCAGTATTTT. Translated, it gives CASSPGNRGSSDTQYF.